This TCR beta chain appears in the sequencing data of a study of shared clonotypes between healthy human individuals. Losses at the gene ends were 3 bases for V and 4 bases for J; bases not matched to a gene: 8. This CDR3 has 15 residues. The V gene's germline CDR1 is KGHSH and CDR2 LQKENI. None of the donors, who were healthy HIV-negative adults, had recently had acute infections or vaccinations. Partitioning of CD4+ cells yielded a CD45RA+ naive subset and a CD45RA-negative memory subset. The method was immunoSEQ multiplex PCR; TCRdb's version includes in-frame clones alone and lacks a portion of them. The sample includes more than 400,000 clones, 90% to 96% seen only once; the top ten take roughly 0.06%.

The specimen sequenced was naive CD4+ T cells sorted from blood. This sample's subset: CD45RA+ positively selected. This receptor was obtained from a woman aged 25-40 years in good health. V usage is TRBV18 and J usage is TRBJ1-1; 7 nucleotides align to TRBD1. The CDR3 is CASSPGPTGLTEAFF. The CDR3 bases are TGTGCCAGCTCACCTGGACCGACAGGGCTCACTGAAGCTTTCTTT. Supplemented by reference TRBV18 and TRBJ1-1, the full variable domain reads NAGVMQNPRHLVRRRGQEARLRCSPMKGHSHVYWYRQLPEEGLKFMVYLQKENIIDESGMPKERFSAEFPKEGPSILRIQQVVRGDSAAYFCASSPGPTGLTEAFFGQGTRLTVV.